The 11 T cell receptor beta chains below were found in one sample sequenced in a study of T cell responses to AZD1222 COVID-19 vaccine. Repertoires were generated with immunoSEQ multiplex PCR, while TCRdb's copy carries only in-frame clones and drops some. The sample records 100,000 to 120,000 clones, 94% being singletons. Specimen: peripheral blood, collected 28 days after the second AZD1222 dose. The receptors here all came from an adult who received the AZD1222 COVID-19 vaccine.

The J gene is TRBJ1-4, the V gene TRBV5-1, with D unclear. Between the trimmed V and J ends, which lost 0 bases and 2 bases, there was a span of 5 bases. The length of the CDR3 is 14 residues. Looked up from germline, CDR1 is SGHRS and CDR2 is YFSETQ. The CDR3 DNA reads TGCGCCAGCAGCTTGGGAGGGACTAATGAAAAACTGTTTTTT. Translation: CASSLGGTNEKLFF.

The DNA for the CDR3 is TGTGCCACCAGCAGAGGGGGTACCGGGGAGCTGTTTTTT. Protein: CATSRGGTGELFF. The chain links TRBV15 to TRBJ2-2; D gene ambiguous. Trimming removed 1 base from V and 5 bases from J, with 5 bases in between. Looked up from germline, CDR1 is LNHNV and CDR2 is YYDKDF (reference sequence). There are 13 residues in the CDR3.

The CDR3 here is CATSDGDEQFF. Here the CDR3 DNA reads TGTGCCACCAGTGATGGGGATGAGCAGTTCTTC. The chain couples TRBV24-1 to TRBJ2-1; D not resolved. V lost 3 bases, J lost 8 bases, and 4 bases lay in between. This CDR3 region has 11 residues. CDR1 KGHDR and CDR2 SFDVKD come from the germline V gene.

The chain joins TRBV11-2 to TRBJ1-1; D is undetermined. The germline gives CDR1 SGHAT, CDR2 FQNNGV. This CDR3 has 15 amino acids. Trimming stripped 4 bases from V and 1 base from J, with 13 bases between. The CDR3 region has the DNA TGTGCCAGCAGCTCGCAACTTGGTGGGAACACTGAAGCTTTCTTT. This translates into CASSSQLGGNTEAFF.

This clone has just one count. The chain uses TRBV7-9 and TRBJ1-1; no definite D call. The V end lost 5 bases, the J end lost 0 bases, and 13 bases lay between the germline ends. The germline V gene encodes CDR1 SEHNR and CDR2 FQNEAQ (reference sequence). The CDR3 is made up of 15 amino acids. Here the CDR3 DNA reads TGTGCCAGCAGCGGGGAAGTGGATCTGAACACTGAAGCTTTCTTT. Translated: CASSGEVDLNTEAFF.

The V gene is TRBV6-5, the J gene TRBJ2-1; D tentatively reads TRBD1 or TRBD2 (5 bases each). V was cut by 7 bases and J by 5 bases, with 18 bases left in between. This CDR3 is 15 amino acids long. CDR1 and CDR2 (germline): MNHEY, SVGAGI. As DNA, the CDR3 is TGTGCCAGCACCAACTCACCGGGGCAAGACAATGAGCAGTTCTTC. Translation: CASTNSPGQDNEQFF.

This chain joins TRBV7-8 and TRBJ1-2, with 7 nucleotides matching TRBD1. In germline, CDR1 is SGHVS, CDR2 FQNEAQ. Trimming took 1 base from V and 8 from J; bases not matched to a gene: 4. This CDR3 has 13 amino acids. The CDR3 here is CASSLEGALGYTF. The CDR3 bases are TGTGCCAGCAGCTTAGAGGGGGCGCTCGGCTACACCTTC.

This sequence joins TRBV6-5 and TRBJ2-1, with TRBD1 matching over 8 bases. The CDR3 is 14 residues long. The V segment lost 0 bases and the J segment 9 bases; nucleotides outside the gene matches: 4. Looked up from germline, CDR1 is MNHEY and CDR2 is SVGAGI. Written as DNA, the CDR3 is TGTGCCAGCAGTTACTCGAACAGGGGGAGTGAGCAGTTCTTC. Translation: CASSYSNRGSEQFF.

V is TRBV11-3 and J is TRBJ2-2; D is ambiguous. Looked up from germline, CDR1 is SGHNT and CDR2 is YENEEA. The CDR3 covers 13 residues. V was cut by 6 bases and J by 5 bases, with 10 bases left in between. CDR3 sequence: CASSGWGTGELFF. CDR3 nucleotides: TGTGCCAGCAGTGGTTGGGGTACCGGGGAGCTGTTTTTT.

The V and J genes are TRBV28 and TRBJ1-2; no clear D gene. The CDR3 extends over 10 amino acids. Germline V gene data show CDR1 as MDHEN and CDR2 as SYDVKM. The CDR3 loop is CATQLYGYTF. CDR3 sequence (DNA): TGTGCGACGCAGCTCTATGGCTACACCTTC.

The chain uses TRBV7-9 and TRBJ2-2, with 10 bases that match TRBD1. The J segment lost 8 bases and the V segment lost 6 bases, leaving 9 bases of the junction unmatched. The length of the CDR3 is 15 residues. Germline loops: CDR1 SEHNR, CDR2 FQNEAQ (reference sequence). The CDR3 bases are TGTGCCAGCAGTAGCGACAGGGGGCCTGGTGGGGAGCTGTTTTTT. Translation gives CASSSDRGPGGELFF.